Given below is one T cell receptor beta chain in context. Its target is unknown. The method, 5' RACE with UMI labels, was used to prepare the TRB cDNA libraries. TCRdb reanalyzed the 5' RACE reads and collapses them to one entry per CDR3 protein, without DNA. Here the sample table reports more than 65,000 distinct CDR3 sequences. The sample is drawn from a study of CXCR3-negative and CXCR3-positive naive CD8 T cells. Study results and caveats: Sequencing showed both naive subsets with comparably high diversity, and memory CD8+ cells much lower.

The germline V gene encodes CDR1 SQVTM and CDR2 ANQGSEA. The CDR3 is 13 amino acids. The receptor was derived from a human donor in good health. Some clones in this sample may be carry-over from other donors' samples. The specimen sequenced was naive CXCR3- CD8+ T cells from blood. Subset reported: CD45RO-CCR7+CD27+CD95- naive CD8+ T cells lacking CXCR3 (TNR3-). This chain links TRBV29-1 with TRBJ1-5; TCRdb outputs TRBD1, but without DNA this stays unchecked. The CDR3 here is CSVGGGEYQPQHF.